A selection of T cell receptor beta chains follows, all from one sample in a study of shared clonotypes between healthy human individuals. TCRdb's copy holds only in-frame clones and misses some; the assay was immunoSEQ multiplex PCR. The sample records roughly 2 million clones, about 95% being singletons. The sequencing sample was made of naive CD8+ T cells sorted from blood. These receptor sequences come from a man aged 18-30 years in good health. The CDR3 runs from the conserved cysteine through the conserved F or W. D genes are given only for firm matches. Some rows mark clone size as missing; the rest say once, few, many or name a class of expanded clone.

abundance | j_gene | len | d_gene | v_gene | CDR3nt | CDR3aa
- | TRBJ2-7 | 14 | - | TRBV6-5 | TGTGCCAGCAGTTACGGGGTGCAGCCCTACGAGCAGTACTTC | CASSYGVQPYEQYF
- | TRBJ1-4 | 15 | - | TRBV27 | TGTGCCAGCAGTTTATCGAGCGGTACAAATGAAAAACTGTTTTTT | CASSLSSGTNEKLFF
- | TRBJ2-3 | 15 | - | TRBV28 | TGTGCCAGCAGTTTACCCGTTGGCCGGACAGATACGCAGTATTTT | CASSLPVGRTDTQYF
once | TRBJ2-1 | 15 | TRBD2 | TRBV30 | TGTGCCTGGAACCGACTAGCGGGAGGACGGAATGAGCAGTTCTTC | CAWNRLAGGRNEQFF
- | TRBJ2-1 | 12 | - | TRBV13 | TGTGCCAGCAGTGTGACGGGGGATGAGCAGTTCTTC | CASSVTGDEQFF
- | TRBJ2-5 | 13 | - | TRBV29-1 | TGCAGCGGAAGGGGGGCTTTGGCAGAGACCCAGTACTTC | CSGRGALAETQYF
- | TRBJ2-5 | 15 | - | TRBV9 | TGTGCCAGCAGCGTAGGAGTTAACCAAAGGGAGACCCAGTACTTC | CASSVGVNQRETQYF
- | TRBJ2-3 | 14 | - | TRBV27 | TGTGCCAGCAGTTTTTATCCTAGCACAGATACGCAGTATTTT | CASSFYPSTDTQYF
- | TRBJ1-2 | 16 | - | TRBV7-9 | TGTGCCAGCAGCTTAGGGGGGGTAGTCTCCCGCTATGGCTACACCTTC | CASSLGGVVSRYGYTF
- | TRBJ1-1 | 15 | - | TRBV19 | TGTGCCAGTAGTCCTATTGACAGCCCGAACACTGAAGCTTTCTTT | CASSPIDSPNTEAFF
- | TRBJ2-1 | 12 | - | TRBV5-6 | TGTGCCAGCAGCCCTGGGGACAATGAGCAGTTCTTC | CASSPGDNEQFF
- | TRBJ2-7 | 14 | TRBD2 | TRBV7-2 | TGTGCCAGCACCTTTAGCGGGAGTTTTTACGAGCAGTACTTC | CASTFSGSFYEQYF
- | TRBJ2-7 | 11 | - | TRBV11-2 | TGTGCCAGCAGCTTAGAGGGAGAGCAGTACTTC | CASSLEGEQYF
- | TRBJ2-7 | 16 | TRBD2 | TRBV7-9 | TGTGCCAGCAGCTTAGCAGGGCTAGCGGGGGGCTACGAGCAGTACTTC | CASSLAGLAGGYEQYF
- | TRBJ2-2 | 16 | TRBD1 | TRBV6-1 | TGTGCCAGCAGTGAGAGGAGGACAGGGGTTTCCGGGGAGCTGTTTTTT | CASSERRTGVSGELFF
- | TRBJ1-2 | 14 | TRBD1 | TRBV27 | TGTGCCAGCAGTCTACAGGGGGCGTCCTATGGCTACACCTTC | CASSLQGASYGYTF
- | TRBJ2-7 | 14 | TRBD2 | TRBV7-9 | TGTGCCAGCGAACTCAGCGGGAGCCGATACGAGCAGTACTTC | CASELSGSRYEQYF
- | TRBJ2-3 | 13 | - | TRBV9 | TGTGCCAGCAGCGTAGGACGGCGGGATACGCAGTATTTT | CASSVGRRDTQYF
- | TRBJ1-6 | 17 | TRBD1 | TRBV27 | TGTGCCAGCAGTTTATTGGAGGGGGCGACCCTAAATTCACCCCTCCACTTT | CASSLLEGATLNSPLHF
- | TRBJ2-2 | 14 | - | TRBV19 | TGTGCCAGTAGTATTTTCGATTCCACCGGGGAGCTGTTTTTT | CASSIFDSTGELFF
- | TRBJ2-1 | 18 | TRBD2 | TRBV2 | TGTGCCAGCAGTGGGGGTGATAGCGGGAATTCAGCGCTGGGTGAGCAGTTCTTC | CASSGGDSGNSALGEQFF
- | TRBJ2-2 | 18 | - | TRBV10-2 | TGCGCCAGCAGCCCCCGCTACGGTGTTCCTACAAACACCGGGGAGCTGTTTTTT | CASSPRYGVPTNTGELFF
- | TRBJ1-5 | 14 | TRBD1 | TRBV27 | TGTGCCAGCAGTTTAGGACAGGGGGGTCAGCCCCAGCATTTT | CASSLGQGGQPQHF
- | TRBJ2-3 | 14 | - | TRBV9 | TGTGCCAGCAAGAGGGGGTCATTGACAGATACGCAGTATTTT | CASKRGSLTDTQYF
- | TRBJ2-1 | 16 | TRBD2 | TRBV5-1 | TGCGCCAGCAGATCTCCGGGACTAGCGGGATACAATGAGCAGTTCTTC | CASRSPGLAGYNEQFF
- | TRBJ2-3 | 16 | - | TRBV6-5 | TGTGCCAGCAGTTATTCCCTCCCCACTAGCACAGATACGCAGTATTTT | CASSYSLPTSTDTQYF
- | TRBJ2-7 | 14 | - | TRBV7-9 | TGTGCCAGCAAGGAGTGGGGGGACTCCTACGAGCAGTACTTC | CASKEWGDSYEQYF
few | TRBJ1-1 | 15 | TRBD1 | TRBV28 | TGTGCCAGCAGTTTGTCGACAGGGGCCATCACTGAAGCTTTCTTT | CASSLSTGAITEAFF
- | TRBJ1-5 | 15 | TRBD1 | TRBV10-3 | TGTGCCATCAGTGAGCTAGGACAGGTCAATCAGCCCCAGCATTTT | CAISELGQVNQPQHF
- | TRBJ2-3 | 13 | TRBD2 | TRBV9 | TGTGCCAGCAGGGGACTAGCGGCGGATACGCAGTATTTT | CASRGLAADTQYF
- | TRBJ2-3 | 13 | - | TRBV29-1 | TGCAGCGTTGCGGATGGAGGATCAGATACGCAGTATTTT | CSVADGGSDTQYF
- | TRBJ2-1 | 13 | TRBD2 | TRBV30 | TGTGCCTGGCATCGGGGGGGCTACAATGAGCAGTTCTTC | CAWHRGGYNEQFF